This T cell receptor (beta chain) is drawn from a study of OX40 agonist ivuxolimab in advanced cancers. Autoimmune disease history or systemic immunosuppression was exclusionary. Germline V gives CDR1 LNHDA, CDR2 SQIVND (reference sequence). The CDR3 runs 14 residues. The V segment lost 6 bases and the J segment 6 bases; nucleotides outside the gene matches: 8. The table came from immunoSEQ multiplex PCR; TCRdb's copy has only in-frame clones and leaves some out. The sample has 15,000 to 25,000 clones, around two thirds seen once. The chain uses TRBV19 and TRBJ2-1, with 7 bases identical to TRBD1. Source: CD4+ or CD8+ T cells sorted from blood, taken in a trial of the OX40 agonist ivuxolimab. This clonotype was sampled from an adult with an advanced solid tumor such as melanoma, head and neck, liver or kidney cancer. CDR3 bases: TGTGCCAGTAGGGCTACAGGGGCAGGCAATGAGCAGTTCTTC. As protein: CASRATGAGNEQFF.